The T cell receptor beta chain under discussion was sequenced for a study of blood T cell repertoires in COVID-19. Overall study: Sources were T cells, B-cell-depleted T cells, or PBMCs; the material itself was cDNA or gDNA.

Looked up from germline, CDR1 is SEHNR and CDR2 is FQNEAQ (reference sequence). This CDR3 has 16 residues. The ends lost 0 bases at V and 1 base at J; junction bases unmatched: 1. Original data processing: Reference gene primer amplification yielded estimated nucleated cell counts. This table comes from immunoSEQ multiplex PCR, and its TCRdb copy is limited to in-frame clones, with some not included. The V and J calls and clone size are taken from that table; D and trimming were inferred from the DNA. This sample has about 65,000 clones; 90% occur once, and the top ten carry over 0.95%. V and J are TRBV7-9 and TRBJ2-4, with 9 bases lining up with TRBD1. The origin of this receptor is a man aged 55 to 70 with acute or convalescent COVID-19. The sequencing input was peripheral blood. This chain's CDR3 is CASSLAGQGAKNIQYF. The CDR3 DNA reads as TGTGCCAGCAGCTTAGCCGGACAGGGGGCCAAAAACATTCAGTACTTC.